This T cell receptor (beta chain) was recovered during a study of OX40 agonist ivuxolimab in advanced cancers. Study-wide results and caveats: Expanded clones were, on average, more numerous in CD8+ T cells than in CD4+. Both blood CD4+ and CD8+ T cells showed clonal growth by week 6 at 0.1 to 3.0 mg/kg. A proportion of nonresponders additionally exhibited low normalized T-cell clonal expansion.

In regard to this clone: No antigen is known for it.

The CDR3 loop spans 15 amino acids. Trimming removed 0 bases from V and 3 bases from J; junction bases left unmatched: 1. Germline lookup yields CDR1 LGHNA and CDR2 YNFKEQ. Patients who had autoimmune disease history or got systemic immunosuppression were left out. Assay: immunoSEQ multiplex PCR; the TCRdb copy retains only in-frame clones and omits some. The table records about 78,000 clones, roughly nine tenths of them present only once. The J gene is TRBJ1-1, the V gene TRBV4-2; TRBD1 matches at 10 bases. Sequencing used CD4+ or CD8+ T cells sorted from blood, obtained in a trial of the OX40 agonist ivuxolimab. The sequence derives from an adult with an advanced solid tumor such as melanoma, head and neck, liver or kidney cancer. The CDR3 coding sequence is TGTGCCAGCAGCCAAGAGGACAGGGGGGACACTGAAGCTTTCTTT. Protein sequence: CASSQEDRGDTEAFF.